This T cell receptor (beta chain) was documented in a study of T cells after yellow fever vaccination. Whole-study context: Fractions of low cell number were prepared using SMART-Seq v4 Ultra Low Input. Broader study findings: Among primary-vaccination clones, most reappeared after the booster, at 95% to 96% for CD4 and roughly 90% for CD8.

Worth noting for this clonotype: Antigen specificity is unknown.

This CDR3 spans 17 amino acids. Germline CDR1 KGHDR, CDR2 SFDVKD. Unmatched junction bases numbered 9, after V lost 5 bases and J lost 5 bases. 5'RACE template switching produced TCR cDNA carrying a universal primer site and UMIs. One entry per CDR3 protein, called by TCRdb with MiXCR from the 5' RACE reads. The sample yields roughly 500,000 distinct CDR3 sequences, roughly a fifth seen once. The V call is TRBV24-1, the J call TRBJ2-1, with TRBD1 identical over 12 bases. This TCR was recovered from a man aged 25 to 40 who received the YFV17D yellow fever vaccine. The source was PBMCs, collected 15 days after the yellow fever booster vaccination. Written as DNA, the CDR3 is TGTGCCACCAGTGGGGGACAGGGGGCCCCAAATGACAATGAGCAGTTCTTC. Translation gives CATSGGQGAPNDNEQFF.